What follows is one TCR beta chain and its context. This sample was taken from a study of T cell changes during pregnancy in multiple sclerosis. Assay used: immunoSEQ multiplex PCR; TCRdb lists only in-frame clones, some missing. The sample yields tens of thousands of clones, approximately 91% seen once. The ends were cut back, 5 bases at V and 9 bases at J, with 20 bases in the middle. Germline assignment: CDR1 SNHLY and CDR2 FYNNEI. The CDR3 has 16 amino acids. The receptor was isolated from a female donor in good health, enrolled as a control in a pregnancy study. The rearrangement uses TRBV2 and TRBJ1-6, with D perhaps matching TRBD1 (6 bases). The material was CD4+ T cells from peripheral blood mononuclear cells, obtained after pregnancy. The CDR3 bases are TGTGCCAGCAGTAAAGGCCAACAGGGCGAGGGTTCACCCCTCCACTTT. Translation gives CASSKGQQGEGSPLHF.